The 30 T cell receptor beta chains below all came from one sample that was sequenced in a study of T cell repertoires in cytomegalovirus infection. TCRdb independently ran MiXCR on the reads; one entry per CDR3 protein. This table has 150,000 to 160,000 distinct CDR3 sequences, 20% to 25% appearing once. The sample comprised PBMCs. Receptors originate from a human donor in good health (CMV status not recorded). Some clones in this sample may be carry-over from other donors' samples.

This clonotype was observed at least ten times. The V and J genes are TRBV12-3 or TRBV12-4 and TRBJ1-1; tentative D call: TRBD1 (5 bases). The CDR3 is 16 residues long. V shed 7 bases and J shed 0 bases, with 18 bases lying between them. The CDR3 loop is CASILGGGGMNTEAFF. CDR3 bases: TGTGCCAGCATCCTCGGGGGGGGAGGGATGAACACTGAAGCTTTCTTT.

As for this clonotype: With a much larger clone just one base away, this may be a read error. This chain uses TRBV4-2 with TRBJ2-1; the D is unclear. The CDR3 spans 13 residues. Per germline, CDR1 LGHNA and CDR2 YNFKEQ. The CDR3 bases are TGTGCCAGCAGACCTGACACATACAATGAGCAGTCCTTC. Translated: CASRPDTYNEQSF.

In this sample, this clonotype turned up a few times. The gene calls are TRBV27 and TRBJ1-2, with TRBD1 matching 11 bases. Germline values: CDR1 MNHEY, CDR2 SMNVEV (reference sequence). This CDR3 has 13 amino acids. Trimming removed 3 bases from V and 8 bases from J; junction bases left unmatched: 2. The chain's CDR3 is CASSFRTGGGYTF. In DNA form, the CDR3 reads TGTGCCAGCAGTTTCCGGACAGGGGGCGGCTACACCTTC.

This clonotype came up a few times. The chain employs TRBV14 and TRBJ2-1; tentative D call: TRBD1 (5 bases). The length of the CDR3 is 13 residues. Per the germline V gene, CDR1 is SGHDN and CDR2 is FVKESK. V was cut by 1 base and J by 8 bases, with 9 bases left in between. CDR3 DNA: TGTGCCAGCAGCCAAGCAGGGATCTATGAGCAGTTCTTC. It specifies CASSQAGIYEQFF.

The chain combines TRBV12-3 or TRBV12-4 with TRBJ2-3; D remains unclear. Trimming removed 4 bases at V and 1 base at J, with 12 bases between. The CDR3 spans 15 residues. The DNA of the CDR3 is TGTGCCAGCAGTTCCCCATGGGCTGGCACAGATACGCAGTATTTT. Amino acid sequence: CASSSPWAGTDTQYF.

The chain is built from TRBV7-2 and TRBJ2-3; 10 nucleotides align to TRBD2. Germline V CDR1 and CDR2: SGHTA, FQGNSA. J was trimmed by 2 bases and V by 5 bases; bases with no gene match: 4. CDR3 length: 15 residues. For the CDR3, the DNA is TGTGCCAGCAGCCCAGCGGGGGGGTACACAGATACGCAGTATTTT. Its protein is CASSPAGGYTDTQYF.

V gene TRBV12-3 or TRBV12-4 combines with J gene TRBJ1-5, with TRBD1 matching 7 bases. CDR3 size: 18 residues. Losses at the gene ends were 2 bases for V and 0 bases for J; bases not matched to a gene: 10. The CDR3 region has the DNA TGTGCCAGCAGTTTATGGACAGGAGGGGGATATAGCAATCAGCCCCAGCATTTT. Amino acid sequence: CASSLWTGGGYSNQPQHF.

This rearrangement joins TRBV6-5 to TRBJ2-1; D not resolved. The V gene lost 5 bases and the J gene lost 7 bases, with 6 bases spanning the gap. The germline CDR1 and CDR2 sequences are MNHEY and SVGAGI. This CDR3 is built from 11 residues. The chain's CDR3 is CASSTPNEQFF. The CDR3 bases are TGTGCCAGCAGTACCCCAAATGAGCAGTTCTTC.

This clonotype appeared a few times. V usage is TRBV7-3 and J usage is TRBJ1-1; 8 bases line up with TRBD1. CDR1 SGHTA and CDR2 FQGTGA come from the germline V gene. The CDR3 loop spans 14 amino acids. The junction had 5 bases not matched to a gene; V was cut back by 4 bases and J by 4 bases. The CDR3 is CASSSDREGTEAFF. The DNA for the CDR3 is TGTGCCAGCAGCTCGGACAGGGAGGGCACTGAAGCTTTCTTT.

Details on this clonotype: Just one base apart from a much larger clone, this may be a read error. J is TRBJ2-7 and V is TRBV7-8; perhaps TRBD1 as D (5 bases). Germline V gene sequence: CDR1 SGHVS, CDR2 FQNEAQ. The CDR3 runs 17 residues. CDR3 sequence reads: CVSSLGPALRASYEQYF. CDR3 nucleotides: TGTGTCAGCAGCTTAGGCCCGGCCCTCAGGGCTTCCTACGAGCAGTACTTC.

This clonotype was observed many times. V usage is TRBV11-2 and J usage is TRBJ1-2; D is undetermined. The V gene's germline CDR1 is SGHAT and CDR2 FQNNGV. Between the trimmed V and J ends, which lost 4 bases and 1 base, there was a span of 7 bases. This CDR3 is 13 amino acids long. The CDR3 region has the DNA TGTGCCAGCAGCTCGACAATTAACTATGGCTACACCTTC. Translating it yields CASSSTINYGYTF.

This clonotype was seen ten or more times. The chain joins TRBV2 to TRBJ2-1; 10 bases agree with TRBD2. The germline V gene has CDR1 SNHLY and CDR2 FYNNEI. J gave up 5 bases and V 8 bases, and 6 bases lay outside the gene matches. CDR3 length: 14 residues. CDR3 in DNA: TGTGCCAGCCTAGCGGGGGCTTACGACAATGAGCAGTTCTTC. It encodes CASLAGAYDNEQFF.

Many counts were recorded for this clonotype. The chain uses TRBV7-2 and TRBJ2-7; 8 bases are shared with TRBD2. V shed 5 bases, J shed 6 bases, and the junction held 18 bases outside the gene matches. This CDR3 spans 17 amino acids. Germline V gene lookup returns CDR1 SGHTA and CDR2 FQGNSA. The CDR3 DNA is TGTGCCAGCAGCCCCAGCGGGGGCGGGGGAGCCCTACGCGAGCAGTACTTC. This gives the protein CASSPSGGGGALREQYF.

This clonotype has more than one count but fewer than ten. This chain links TRBV28 with TRBJ1-4; D gene unclear. In germline, CDR1 is MDHEN, CDR2 SYDVKM. The length of the CDR3 is 13 residues. Trimming pared 5 bases from V and 10 bases from J, leaving 14 bases between. The CDR3 region has the DNA TGTGCCAGCAGTGTCATCCGGGGAGGAAAACTGTTTTTT. This codes for CASSVIRGGKLFF.

As DNA, the CDR3 is TGTGCCAGCAGCCTAACGGGAGGGGAGCTTCGCCAAGAGACCCAGTACTTC. Amino acids: CASSLTGGELRQETQYF. The gene calls are TRBV7-9 and TRBJ2-5; TRBD2 matches at 8 bases. Germline CDR1 and CDR2: SEHNR and FQNEAQ (reference sequence). Unmatched junction bases numbered 12, after V lost 5 bases and J lost 1 base. This CDR3 has 17 residues.

The sample holds many counts of this clonotype. The V gene is TRBV29-1, the J gene TRBJ1-3, with TRBD1 matching 7 bases. Looked up from germline, CDR1 is SQVTM and CDR2 is ANQGSEA. The trim removed 4 bases at V and 4 bases at J, leaving 7 bases unmatched. The CDR3 is made up of 14 amino acids. The DNA of the CDR3 is TGCAGCGTTGGGTTAGGACAGGTCGGAAACACCATATATTTT. Amino acid sequence: CSVGLGQVGNTIYF.

This clonotype was seen only a few times. The chain couples TRBV20-1 to TRBJ2-1; D unresolved. Germline values: CDR1 DFQATT, CDR2 SNEGSKA (reference sequence). The CDR3 length is 15 residues. Between the trimmed V and J ends, which lost 1 base and 4 bases, there was a span of 14 bases. CDR3 sequence: CSARGFEPIYNEQFF. Written as DNA, the CDR3 is TGCAGTGCTAGAGGGTTTGAGCCAATATACAATGAGCAGTTCTTC.

This clonotype appeared a few times. The V and J genes are TRBV12-3 or TRBV12-4 and TRBJ2-7; D is possibly TRBD1 or TRBD2 (5 bases each). The CDR3 length is 14 residues. V lost 5 bases and J 3 bases, leaving 14 bases between the germline ends. The CDR3 spells CASSPPGRFYEQYF. The CDR3 DNA sequence: TGTGCCAGCAGTCCTCCGGGACGGTTCTACGAGCAGTACTTC.

The chain recombines TRBV19 with TRBJ2-7; D is undetermined. V was clipped by 3 bases and J by 3 bases, with 9 bases between them. Per germline, CDR1 LNHDA and CDR2 SQIVND (reference sequence). The CDR3 extends over 13 amino acids. Here the CDR3 reads CASSIRQDYEQYF. As DNA, the CDR3 is TGTGCCAGTAGTATTCGGCAGGACTACGAGCAGTACTTC.

This clonotype was recorded a few times. The chain recombines TRBV6-1 with TRBJ1-1; 7 nucleotides agree with TRBD1. There are 13 residues in the CDR3. CDR1 is MNHNS and CDR2 is SASEGT in the germline V gene. Trimming at V came to 6 bases and at J to 6 bases, leaving 7 bases not matched to a gene. CDR3 sequence (DNA): TGTGCCAGCAGGTCGACAGGGATCCCTGAAGCTTTCTTT. Residues: CASRSTGIPEAFF.

This clonotype was seen at least ten times. The chain is built from TRBV7-2 and TRBJ2-5; D gene ambiguous. Germline loops: CDR1 SGHTA, CDR2 FQGNSA. This CDR3 has 13 amino acids. V lost 1 base, J lost 0 bases, and 3 bases lay in between. CDR3 DNA: TGTGCCAGCAGCTTAGTACACCAAGAGACCCAGTACTTC. Its protein product is CASSLVHQETQYF.

This clonotype was seen once. A much larger clone sits a single nucleotide away, making a read error possible. This sequence joins TRBV7-9 and TRBJ1-4; a possible D gene is TRBD1 (6 bases). This CDR3 contains 16 residues. CDR1 is SEHNR and CDR2 is FQNEAQ in the germline V gene (reference sequence). DNA of the CDR3: TGTGACAGCAGCACCCTGACAGGAGCAACTAATGAAAAACTGTTTTTT. Amino acid sequence: CDSSTLTGATNEKLFF.

The chain has TRBV4-3 and TRBJ1-6; 9 nucleotides agree with TRBD1. The V segment lost 0 bases and the J segment 5 bases; nucleotides outside the gene matches: 2. The CDR3 length is 16 residues. Germline V gives CDR1 LGHNA, CDR2 YSLEER. CDR3 DNA sequence: TGCGCCAGCAGCCAAGATTGGACAGGGGATAATTCACCCCTCCACTTT. Amino acids: CASSQDWTGDNSPLHF.

This sequence joins TRBV30 and TRBJ2-7, with unresolved D. V was cut by 0 bases and J by 4 bases, with 16 bases left in between. CDR3 length: 15 amino acids. CDR1 and CDR2 from the germline V gene are GTSNPN and SVGIG (reference sequence). CDR3 bases: TGTGCCTGGAGTGTAAAGGGCCAGGTCGGTTACGAGCAGTACTTC. Its translation: CAWSVKGQVGYEQYF.

This chain connects TRBV10-3 to TRBJ2-7; 9 bases are a match to TRBD1. J was trimmed by 5 bases and V by 6 bases; bases with no gene match: 5. Looked up from germline, CDR1 is ENHRY and CDR2 is SYGVKD. The CDR3 is 13 amino acids. As DNA, the CDR3 is TGTGCCATCAGAGGACAGGGGTCCCACGAGCAGTACTTC. Amino acids: CAIRGQGSHEQYF.

This clonotype occurred a few times. The chain is built from TRBV15 and TRBJ2-3; 9 bases align to TRBD1. The CDR3 consists of 16 residues. The germline V gene has CDR1 LNHNV and CDR2 YYDKDF (reference sequence). J lost 3 bases, V lost 1 base, and 5 bases had no gene match. The CDR3 DNA reads TGTGCCACCAGCAGAGGCAGCGGGACAGGGACAGATACGCAGTATTTT. Translated: CATSRGSGTGTDTQYF.

This clonotype is termed medium-sized. The chain joins TRBV12-3 or TRBV12-4 to TRBJ1-2, with a weak D call TRBD1 (6 bases). V lost 7 bases and J lost 6, with 15 bases in between. The CDR3 length is 13 residues. The CDR3 DNA reads TGTGCCAGCATCCAGTGGAGGGGGAATGGCTACACCTTC. Protein product: CASIQWRGNGYTF.

The sample holds a few counts of this clonotype. The rearrangement joins TRBV15 to TRBJ2-1, with TRBD2 matching 10 bases. Germline loops: CDR1 LNHNV, CDR2 YYDKDF (reference sequence). The CDR3 consists of 18 residues. The trim removed 5 bases at V and 3 bases at J, leaving 13 bases unmatched. The CDR3 DNA is TGTGCCACCAGCTCTACAGGGGGATTAGCGGGGGGCTACAATGAGCAGTTCTTC. Its translation: CATSSTGGLAGGYNEQFF.

The chain employs TRBV13 and TRBJ1-1; D perhaps matches TRBD1 (5 bases). CDR1 PRHDT and CDR2 FYEKMQ come from the germline V gene (reference sequence). The CDR3 runs to 14 residues. V lost 6 bases to trimming and J lost 1 base, with 12 bases between them. The CDR3 sequence: CASREWGRNTEAFF. DNA for the CDR3: TGTGCCAGCAGAGAGTGGGGGAGGAACACTGAAGCTTTCTTT. Complete variable domain (other parts from reference TRBV13 and TRBJ1-1): AAGVIQSPRHLIKEKRETATLKCYPIPRHDTVYWYQQGPGQDPQFLISFYEKMQSDKGSIPDRFSAQQFSDYHSELNMSSLELGDSALYFCASREWGRNTEAFFGQGTRLTVV.

The J gene is TRBJ2-7, the V gene TRBV20-1; 8 bases map to TRBD2. The CDR3 loop spans 13 amino acids. Germline values: CDR1 DFQATT, CDR2 SNEGSKA (reference sequence). CDR3 sequence reads: CSPNGSGAYEQYF. For the CDR3, the DNA is TGCAGCCCAAATGGTAGCGGGGCTTACGAGCAGTACTTC.